This TCR beta chain was captured by sequencing in a study of blood T cells in healthy people across ages. To note about this clonotype: Its antigen is undetermined.

Whole-study findings and limits: Estimated diversity, derived from one million T cells, was regarded as an underestimate.

The CDR3 is 17 residues long. J lost 3 bases, V lost 3 bases, and 10 bases had no gene match. Primed by a sample-barcoded 5' primer and a J-beta primer mix, a second PCR proceeded for about 7 to 12 cycles. TCRdb reprocessed the 5' RACE reads with MiXCR, giving one entry per CDR3 protein. The data contain about 640,000 distinct CDR3 sequences, about 54% of them seen just once; the ten biggest clones take up over 30%. Sample: blood. This sequence was found in a man aged 55 to 70 in good health. The V and J genes are TRBV12-3 or TRBV12-4 and TRBJ2-3, with TRBD2 matching 9 bases. Here the CDR3 reads CASSLDAGGHFTDTQYF. In DNA form, the CDR3 reads TGTGCCAGCAGTTTGGACGCGGGGGGGCATTTTACAGATACGCAGTATTTT.